What follows is one T cell receptor beta chain and its context. Its target is unknown. As to treatment: approximately 9-day PBMC culture with coronavirus spike peptide pools or control peptides (ViraFEST assay). Using peptide pools, antigen-specific T cells were expanded in ViraFEST before TCRs were sequenced. The data are from a study of vaccination and CD4 T cells after COVID-19. As for the study in general: Cells were stimulated with overlapping spike peptides from SARS-CoV-2, HCoV-NL63, HCoV-OC43 and HCoV-229E.

An Oncomine TCR Beta short-read assay was used to sequence the DNA from cultured CD4+ T cells. Genomic DNA was extracted from cultured CD4+ T cells. One entry per CDR3 protein, called by TCRdb with MiXCR from the PCR reads. This sample carries 15,000 to 20,000 distinct CDR3 sequences, under 60% of them seen once, and the ten largest clones take more than 9.5%. The V segment lost 0 bases and the J segment 4 bases; nucleotides outside the gene matches: 9. The CDR3 consists of 17 residues. CDR1 is DFQATT and CDR2 is SNEGSKA in the germline V gene (reference sequence). The chain has TRBV20-1 and TRBJ2-7; 13 bases are shared with TRBD2. The clonotype comes from a human donor who had recovered from COVID-19. Sequenced material: CD4+ T cells from blood, cultured in vitro, taken after SARS-CoV-2 vaccination. CDR3 nucleotides: TGCAGTGCTAGAGACCCCCGGACTAGCGGGAGCCTATACGAGCAGTACTTC. This codes for CSARDPRTSGSLYEQYF.